This TCR beta chain appears in the sequencing data of a study of OX40 agonist ivuxolimab in advanced cancers. Whole-study context: Ivuxolimab, which is an agonistic anti-OX40 (CD134) antibody, was administered to the patients. Study-wide results and limits: In CD8+ T cells, expanded clones were on average more numerous than in CD4+. Some nonresponders likewise displayed low normalized T-cell clonal expansion.

Remarks on this clone: Its antigen is unidentified.

V dropped 8 bases and J dropped 4; count of bases not matched to a gene: 15. The CDR3 loop spans 17 amino acids. Germline V gives CDR1 MDHEN, CDR2 SYDVKM. Drawing of blood for sampling happened at baseline, at cycle 4 day 1, and at cycle 7 day 1. Assay used: immunoSEQ multiplex PCR; TCRdb lists only in-frame clones, some missing. The sample includes over 25,000 clones, over 75% of them seen just once. The chain links TRBV28 to TRBJ2-1; 9 positions match TRBD2. The receptor was isolated from an adult with an advanced solid tumor such as melanoma, head and neck, liver or kidney cancer. The material sequenced was CD4+ or CD8+ T cells sorted from blood, taken in a trial of the OX40 agonist ivuxolimab. CDR3 nucleotide sequence: TGTGCCAGCGGCGGGCGGGGGGGCCTCCCGAATTACAATGAGCAGTTCTTC. Protein product: CASGGRGGLPNYNEQFF.